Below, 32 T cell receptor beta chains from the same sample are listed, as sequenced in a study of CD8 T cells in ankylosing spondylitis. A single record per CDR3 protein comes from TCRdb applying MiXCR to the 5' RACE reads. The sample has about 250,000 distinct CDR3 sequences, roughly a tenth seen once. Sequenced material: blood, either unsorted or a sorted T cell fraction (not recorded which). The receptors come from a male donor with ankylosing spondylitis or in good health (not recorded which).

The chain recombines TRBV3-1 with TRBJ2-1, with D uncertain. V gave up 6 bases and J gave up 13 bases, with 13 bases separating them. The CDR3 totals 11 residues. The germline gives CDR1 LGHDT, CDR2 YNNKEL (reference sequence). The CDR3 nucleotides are TGTGCCAGCAGAAGAGAAGGCGAACAGTTCTTC. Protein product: CASRREGEQFF.

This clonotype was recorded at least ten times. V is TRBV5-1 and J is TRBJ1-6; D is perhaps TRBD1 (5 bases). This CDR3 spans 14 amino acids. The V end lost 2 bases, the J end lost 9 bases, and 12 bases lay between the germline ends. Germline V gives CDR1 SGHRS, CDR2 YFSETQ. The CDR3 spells CASSFGRESSPLHF. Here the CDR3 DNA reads TGCGCCAGCAGCTTCGGCAGGGAGTCTTCACCCCTCCACTTT.

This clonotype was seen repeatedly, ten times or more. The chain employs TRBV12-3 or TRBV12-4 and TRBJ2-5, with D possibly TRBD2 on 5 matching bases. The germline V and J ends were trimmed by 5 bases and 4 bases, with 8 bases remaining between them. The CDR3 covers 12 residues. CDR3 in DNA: TGTGCCAGCAGTGGGAGTCGAGAGACCCAGTACTTC. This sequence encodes CASSGSRETQYF.

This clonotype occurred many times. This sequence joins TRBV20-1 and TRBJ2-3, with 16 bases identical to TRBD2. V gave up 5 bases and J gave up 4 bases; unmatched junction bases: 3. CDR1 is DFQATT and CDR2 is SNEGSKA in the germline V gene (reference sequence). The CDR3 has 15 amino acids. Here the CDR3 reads CSAGGLAGGADTQYF. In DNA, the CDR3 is TGCAGTGCTGGGGGACTAGCGGGAGGGGCAGATACGCAGTATTTT.

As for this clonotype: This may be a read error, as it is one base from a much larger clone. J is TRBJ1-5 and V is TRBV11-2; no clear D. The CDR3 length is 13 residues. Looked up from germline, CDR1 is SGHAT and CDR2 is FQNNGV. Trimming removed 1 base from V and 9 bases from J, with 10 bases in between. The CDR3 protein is CASSLGIGRPQHF. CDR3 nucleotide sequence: TGTGCCAGCAGCTTAGGTATAGGTCGGCCCCAGCATTTT.

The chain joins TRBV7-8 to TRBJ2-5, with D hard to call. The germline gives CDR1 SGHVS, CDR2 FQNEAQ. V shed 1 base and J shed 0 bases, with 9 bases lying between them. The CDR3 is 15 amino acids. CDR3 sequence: CASSLGSAYQETQYF. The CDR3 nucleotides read TGTGCCAGCAGCTTAGGGTCAGCGTACCAAGAGACCCAGTACTTC. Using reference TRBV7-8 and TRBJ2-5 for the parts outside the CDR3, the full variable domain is GAGVSQSPRYKVAKRGQDVALRCDPISGHVSLFWYQQALGQGPEFLTYFQNEAQLDKSGLPSDRFFAERPEGSVSTLKIQRTQQEDSAVYLCASSLGSAYQETQYFGPGTRLLVL.

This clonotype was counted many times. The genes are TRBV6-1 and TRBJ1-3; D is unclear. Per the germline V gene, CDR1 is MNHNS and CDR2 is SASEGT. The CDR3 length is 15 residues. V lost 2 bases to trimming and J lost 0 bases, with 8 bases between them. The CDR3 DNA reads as TGTGCCAGCAGTGAATCGACCCGCTCTGGAAACACCATATATTTT. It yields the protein CASSESTRSGNTIYF.

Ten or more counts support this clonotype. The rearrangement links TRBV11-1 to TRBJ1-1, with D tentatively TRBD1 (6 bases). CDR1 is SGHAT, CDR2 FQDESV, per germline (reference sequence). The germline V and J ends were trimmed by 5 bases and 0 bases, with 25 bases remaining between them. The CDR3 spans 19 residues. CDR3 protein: CASSPNRPGQRRMNTEAFF. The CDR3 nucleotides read TGTGCCAGCAGCCCAAACCGACCCGGACAGAGACGAATGAACACTGAAGCTTTCTTT. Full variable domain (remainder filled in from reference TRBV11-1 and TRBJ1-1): EAEVAQSPRYKITEKSQAVAFWCDPISGHATLYWYRQILGQGPELLVQFQDESVVDDSQLPKDRFSAERLKGVDSTLKIQPAELGDSAMYLCASSPNRPGQRRMNTEAFFGQGTRLTVV.

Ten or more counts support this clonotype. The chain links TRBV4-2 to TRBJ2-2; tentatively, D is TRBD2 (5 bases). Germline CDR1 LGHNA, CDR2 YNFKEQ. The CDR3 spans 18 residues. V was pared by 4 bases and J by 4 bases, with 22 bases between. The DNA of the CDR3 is TGTGCCAGCAGCCTAACCCCGGGATCCAGAAATAGCACCGGGGAGCTGTTTTTT. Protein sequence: CASSLTPGSRNSTGELFF.

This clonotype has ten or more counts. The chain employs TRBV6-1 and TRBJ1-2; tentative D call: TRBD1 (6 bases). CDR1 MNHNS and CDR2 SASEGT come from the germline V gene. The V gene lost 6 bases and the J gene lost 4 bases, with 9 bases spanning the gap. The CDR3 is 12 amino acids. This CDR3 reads CASRWTAYGYTF. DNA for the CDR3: TGTGCCAGCAGGTGGACAGCCTATGGCTACACCTTC.

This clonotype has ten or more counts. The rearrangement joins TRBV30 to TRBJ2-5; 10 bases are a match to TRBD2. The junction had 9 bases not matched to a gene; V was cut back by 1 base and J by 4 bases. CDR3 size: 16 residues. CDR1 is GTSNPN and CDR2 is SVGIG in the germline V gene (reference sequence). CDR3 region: CAWSGLAGTMAETQYF. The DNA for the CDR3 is TGTGCCTGGAGTGGACTAGCGGGTACGATGGCAGAGACCCAGTACTTC.

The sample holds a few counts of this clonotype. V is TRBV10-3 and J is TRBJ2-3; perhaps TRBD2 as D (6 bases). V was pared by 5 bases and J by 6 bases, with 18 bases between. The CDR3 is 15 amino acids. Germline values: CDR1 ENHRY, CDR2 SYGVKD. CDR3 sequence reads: CAISRSTGAADTQYF. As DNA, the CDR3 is TGTGCCATCAGTAGATCGACGGGAGCGGCGGATACGCAGTATTTT.

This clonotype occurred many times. The CDR3 coding sequence is TGTGCCAGCAGCCCCCTCGGACGGGTCGCCCACGAGCAGTACTTC. Its translation is CASSPLGRVAHEQYF. The chain uses TRBV14 and TRBJ2-7, with no clear D. V gave up 4 bases and J gave up 5 bases, with 18 bases separating them. CDR3 length equals 15 residues. The germline V gene has CDR1 SGHDN and CDR2 FVKESK.

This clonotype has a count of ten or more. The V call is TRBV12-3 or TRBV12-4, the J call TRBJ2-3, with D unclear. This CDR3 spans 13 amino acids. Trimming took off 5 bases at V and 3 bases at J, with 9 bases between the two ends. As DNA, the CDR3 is TGTGCCAGCAGTCCAAGTGAAACAGATACGCAGTATTTT. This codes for CASSPSETDTQYF.

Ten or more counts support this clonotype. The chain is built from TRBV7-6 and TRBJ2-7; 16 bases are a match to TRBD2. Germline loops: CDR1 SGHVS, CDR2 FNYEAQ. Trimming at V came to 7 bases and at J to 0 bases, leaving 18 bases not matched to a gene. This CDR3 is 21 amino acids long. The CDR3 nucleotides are TGTGCCAGCACCCATTCCGTCGGGACTAGCGGGAGGGCCGGAAGCTCCTACGAGCAGTACTTC. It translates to CASTHSVGTSGRAGSSYEQYF.

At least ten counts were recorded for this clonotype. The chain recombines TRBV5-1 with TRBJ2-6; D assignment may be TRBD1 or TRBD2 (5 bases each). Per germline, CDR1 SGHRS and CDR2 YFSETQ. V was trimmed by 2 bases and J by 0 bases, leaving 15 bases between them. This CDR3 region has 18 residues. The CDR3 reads CASSLSGAAYSGANVLTF. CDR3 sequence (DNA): TGCGCCAGCAGCTTATCCGGGGCAGCATACTCTGGGGCCAACGTCCTGACTTTC.

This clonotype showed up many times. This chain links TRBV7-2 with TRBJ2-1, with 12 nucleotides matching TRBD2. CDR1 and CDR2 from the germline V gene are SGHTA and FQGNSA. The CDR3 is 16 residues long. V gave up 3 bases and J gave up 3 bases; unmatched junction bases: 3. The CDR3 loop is CASSFGLAGIYNEQFF. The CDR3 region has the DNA TGTGCCAGCAGCTTCGGACTAGCGGGGATCTACAATGAGCAGTTCTTC.

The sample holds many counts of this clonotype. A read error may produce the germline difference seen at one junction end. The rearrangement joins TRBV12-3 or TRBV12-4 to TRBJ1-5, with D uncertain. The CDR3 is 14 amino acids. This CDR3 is CASSLGNSNQPQHF. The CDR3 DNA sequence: TGCGCCAGCAGCTTGGGAAATAGCAATCAGCCCCAGCATTTT.

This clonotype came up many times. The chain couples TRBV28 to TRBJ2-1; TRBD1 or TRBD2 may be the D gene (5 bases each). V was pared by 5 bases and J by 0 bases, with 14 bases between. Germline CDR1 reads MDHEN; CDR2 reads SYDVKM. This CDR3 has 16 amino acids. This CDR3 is CASSNSGSSSYNEQFF. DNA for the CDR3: TGTGCCAGCAGTAACTCAGGGAGTAGCTCCTACAATGAGCAGTTCTTC.

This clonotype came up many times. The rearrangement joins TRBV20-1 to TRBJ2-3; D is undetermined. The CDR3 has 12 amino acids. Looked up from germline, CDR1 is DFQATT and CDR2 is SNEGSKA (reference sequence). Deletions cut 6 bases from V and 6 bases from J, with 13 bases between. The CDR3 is CSAPSGADTQYF. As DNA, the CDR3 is TGCAGTGCCCCGTCCGGAGCTGATACGCAGTATTTT.

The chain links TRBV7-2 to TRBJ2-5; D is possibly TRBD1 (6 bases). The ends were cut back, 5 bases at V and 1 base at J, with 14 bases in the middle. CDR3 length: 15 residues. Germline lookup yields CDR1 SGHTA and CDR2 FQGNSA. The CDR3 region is CASSLTRTVQETQYF. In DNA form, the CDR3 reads TGTGCCAGCAGCCTTACTCGGACAGTCCAAGAGACCCAGTACTTC.

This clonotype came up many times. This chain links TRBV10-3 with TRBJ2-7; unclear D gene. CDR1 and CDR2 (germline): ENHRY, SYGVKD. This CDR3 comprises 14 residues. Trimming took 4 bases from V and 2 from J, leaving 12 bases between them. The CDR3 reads CAISASTVPYEQYF. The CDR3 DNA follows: TGTGCCATCAGTGCATCGACCGTCCCCTACGAGCAGTACTTC.

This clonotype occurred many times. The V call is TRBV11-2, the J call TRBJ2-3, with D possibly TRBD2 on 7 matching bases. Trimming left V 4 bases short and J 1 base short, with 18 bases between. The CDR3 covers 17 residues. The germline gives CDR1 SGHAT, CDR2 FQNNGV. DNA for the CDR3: TGTGCCAGCAGCTCCTCCCGGGGGGCTCTTCGCACAGATACGCAGTATTTT. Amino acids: CASSSSRGALRTDTQYF.

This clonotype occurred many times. The CDR3: CSVDGPNEQFF. The CDR3 bases are TGCAGCGTTGATGGGCCTAATGAGCAGTTCTTC. V and J are TRBV29-1 and TRBJ2-1, with no clear D. The CDR3 is 11 amino acids. In germline, CDR1 is SQVTM, CDR2 ANQGSEA. V lost 3 bases and J 7 bases, leaving 7 bases between the germline ends.

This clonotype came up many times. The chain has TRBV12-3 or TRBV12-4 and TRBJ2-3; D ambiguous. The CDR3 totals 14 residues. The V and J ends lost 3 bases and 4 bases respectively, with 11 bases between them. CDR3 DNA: TGTGCCAGCAGTTTCTTAAGAATGTCAGATACGCAGTATTTT. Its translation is CASSFLRMSDTQYF.

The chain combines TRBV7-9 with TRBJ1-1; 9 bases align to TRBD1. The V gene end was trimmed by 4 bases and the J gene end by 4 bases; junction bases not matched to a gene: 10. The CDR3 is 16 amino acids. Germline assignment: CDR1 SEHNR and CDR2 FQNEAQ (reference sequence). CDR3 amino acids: CASSSNRGLVGTEAFF. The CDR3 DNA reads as TGTGCCAGCAGCTCAAACAGGGGGCTAGTGGGCACTGAAGCTTTCTTT.

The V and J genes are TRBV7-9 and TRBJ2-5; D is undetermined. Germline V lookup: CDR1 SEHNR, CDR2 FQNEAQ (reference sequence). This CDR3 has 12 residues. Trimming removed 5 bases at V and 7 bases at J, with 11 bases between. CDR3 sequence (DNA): TGTGCCAGCAGCGCCGAGATGAGGACCCAGTACTTC. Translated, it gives CASSAEMRTQYF. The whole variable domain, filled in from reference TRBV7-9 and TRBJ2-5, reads DTGVSQNPRHKITKRGQNVTFRCDPISEHNRLYWYRQTLGQGPEFLTYFQNEAQLEKSRLLSDRFSAERPKGSFSTLEIQRTEQGDSAMYLCASSAEMRTQYFGPGTRLLVL.

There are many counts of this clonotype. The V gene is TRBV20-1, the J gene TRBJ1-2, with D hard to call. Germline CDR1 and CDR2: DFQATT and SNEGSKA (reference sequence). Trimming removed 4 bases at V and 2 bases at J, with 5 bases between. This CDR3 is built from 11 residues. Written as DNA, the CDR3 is TGCAGTGCTACTGGGAACTATGGCTACACCTTC. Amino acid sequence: CSATGNYGYTF.

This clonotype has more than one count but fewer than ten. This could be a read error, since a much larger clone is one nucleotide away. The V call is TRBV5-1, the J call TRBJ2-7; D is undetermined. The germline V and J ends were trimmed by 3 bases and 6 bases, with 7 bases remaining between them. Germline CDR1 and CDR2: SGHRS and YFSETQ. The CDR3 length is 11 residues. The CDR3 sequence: CASSYGGEQYF. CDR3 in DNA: TGCGCCAGCAGCTACGGCGGCGAGCAGTACTTC. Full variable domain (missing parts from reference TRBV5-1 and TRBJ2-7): KAGVTQTPRYLIKTRGQQVTLSCSPISGHRSVSWYQQTPGQGLQFLFEYFSETQRNKGNFPGRFSGRQFSNSRSEMNVSTLELGDSALYLCASSYGGEQYFGPGTRLTVT.

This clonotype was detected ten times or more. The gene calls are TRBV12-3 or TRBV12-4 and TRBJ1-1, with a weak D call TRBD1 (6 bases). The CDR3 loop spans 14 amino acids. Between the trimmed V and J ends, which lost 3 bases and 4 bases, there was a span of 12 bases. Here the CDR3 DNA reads TGTGCCAGCAGTTTCACAGGGCGGCCCACTGAAGCTTTCTTT. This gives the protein CASSFTGRPTEAFF.

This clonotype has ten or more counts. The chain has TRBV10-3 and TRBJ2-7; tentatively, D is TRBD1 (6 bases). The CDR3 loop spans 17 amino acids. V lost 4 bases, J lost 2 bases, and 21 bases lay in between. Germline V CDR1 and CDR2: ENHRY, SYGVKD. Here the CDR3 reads CAISAAGDRLIPYEQYF. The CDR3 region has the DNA TGTGCCATCAGTGCCGCCGGCGACAGGCTTATCCCCTACGAGCAGTACTTC.

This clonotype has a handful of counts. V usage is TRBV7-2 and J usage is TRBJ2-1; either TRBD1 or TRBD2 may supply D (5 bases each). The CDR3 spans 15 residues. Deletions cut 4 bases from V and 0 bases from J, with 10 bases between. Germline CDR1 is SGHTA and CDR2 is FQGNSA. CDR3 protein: CASSSSGTSYNEQFF. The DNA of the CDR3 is TGTGCCAGCAGCTCCTCCGGGACCTCCTACAATGAGCAGTTCTTC.